Sequencing of this T cell receptor (beta chain) was carried out in a study of T cells in Graves' hyperthyroidism and ophthalmopathy. As for the study in general: The authors collected peripheral blood at initial diagnosis, before any treatment.

No ophthalmopathy progression within 18 months constituted stable Graves' hyperthyroidism. Patients were aged 18 to 65, had disease duration under 2 months, and had newly diagnosed hyperthyroidism. The CDR3 loop spans 18 amino acids. In germline, CDR1 is MNHNS, CDR2 SASEGT. Germline trimming cut 7 bases from V and 4 bases from J; bases unmatched to any gene: 13. Using RNA transcripts as the source, TCR beta CDR3 regions were amplified. Researchers ran a first-round RT-PCR on the TCR CDR3 using the HTBI primer set. Each CDR3 protein gets one entry after TCRdb re-called the multiplex PCR reads with MiXCR. The table has 650,000 to 750,000 distinct CDR3 sequences, around 15% seen once.

The source is a woman aged 18-29 years with Graves' hyperthyroidism. Material for sequencing was blood. The V and J genes are TRBV6-1 and TRBJ2-5; 15 nucleotides match TRBD2. CDR3 in amino acids: CASTYRTSGRALRETQYF. The CDR3 region has the DNA TGTGCCAGCACCTACCGGACTAGCGGGAGGGCCTTACGAGAGACCCAGTACTTC.